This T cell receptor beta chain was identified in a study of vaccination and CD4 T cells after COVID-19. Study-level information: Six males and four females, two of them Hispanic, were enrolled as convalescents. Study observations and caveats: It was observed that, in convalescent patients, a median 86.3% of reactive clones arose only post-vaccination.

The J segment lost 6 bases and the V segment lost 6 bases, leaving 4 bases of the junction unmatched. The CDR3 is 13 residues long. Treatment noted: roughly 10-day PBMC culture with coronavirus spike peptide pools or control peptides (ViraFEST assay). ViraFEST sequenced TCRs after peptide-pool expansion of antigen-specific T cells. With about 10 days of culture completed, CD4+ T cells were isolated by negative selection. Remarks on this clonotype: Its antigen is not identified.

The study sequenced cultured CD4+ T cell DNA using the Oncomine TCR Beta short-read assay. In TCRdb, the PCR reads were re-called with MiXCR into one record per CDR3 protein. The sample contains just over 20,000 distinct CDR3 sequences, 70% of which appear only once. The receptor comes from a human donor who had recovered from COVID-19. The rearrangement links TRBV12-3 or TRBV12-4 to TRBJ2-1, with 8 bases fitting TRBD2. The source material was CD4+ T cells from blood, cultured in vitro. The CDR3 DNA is TGTGCCAGCAGCGCCGGGACTAGCAATGAGCAGTTCTTC. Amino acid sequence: CASSAGTSNEQFF.